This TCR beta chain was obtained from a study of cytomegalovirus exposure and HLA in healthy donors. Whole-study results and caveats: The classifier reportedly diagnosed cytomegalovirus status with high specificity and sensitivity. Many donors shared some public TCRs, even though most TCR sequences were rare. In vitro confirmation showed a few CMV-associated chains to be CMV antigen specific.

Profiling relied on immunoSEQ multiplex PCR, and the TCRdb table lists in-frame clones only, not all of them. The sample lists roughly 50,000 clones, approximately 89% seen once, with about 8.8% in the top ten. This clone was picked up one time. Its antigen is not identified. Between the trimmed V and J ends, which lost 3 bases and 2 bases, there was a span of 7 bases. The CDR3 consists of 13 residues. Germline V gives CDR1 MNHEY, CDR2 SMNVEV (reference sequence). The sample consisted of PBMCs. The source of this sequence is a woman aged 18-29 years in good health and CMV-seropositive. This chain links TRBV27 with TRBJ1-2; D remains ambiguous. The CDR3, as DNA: TGTGCCAGCAGTTTTAGAGGGAACTATGGCTACACCTTC. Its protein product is CASSFRGNYGYTF.